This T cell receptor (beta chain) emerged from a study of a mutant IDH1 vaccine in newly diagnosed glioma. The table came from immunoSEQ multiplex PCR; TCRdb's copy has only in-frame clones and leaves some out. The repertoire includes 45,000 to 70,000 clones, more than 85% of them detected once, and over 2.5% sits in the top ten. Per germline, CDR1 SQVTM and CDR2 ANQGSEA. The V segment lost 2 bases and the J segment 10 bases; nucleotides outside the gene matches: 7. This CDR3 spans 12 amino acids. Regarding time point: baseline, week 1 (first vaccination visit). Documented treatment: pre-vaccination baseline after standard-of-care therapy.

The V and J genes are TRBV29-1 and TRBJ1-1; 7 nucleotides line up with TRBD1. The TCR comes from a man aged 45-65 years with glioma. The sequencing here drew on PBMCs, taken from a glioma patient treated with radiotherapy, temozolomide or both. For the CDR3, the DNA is TGCAGCGTTGAAATGAGACAGGGTACAGCTTTCTTT. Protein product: CSVEMRQGTAFF. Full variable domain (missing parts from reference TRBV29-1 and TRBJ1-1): SAVISQKPSRDICQRGTSLTIQCQVDSQVTMMFWYRQQPGQSLTLIATANQGSEATYESGFVIDKFPISRPNLTFSTLTVSNMSPEDSSIYLCSVEMRQGTAFFGQGTRLTVV.